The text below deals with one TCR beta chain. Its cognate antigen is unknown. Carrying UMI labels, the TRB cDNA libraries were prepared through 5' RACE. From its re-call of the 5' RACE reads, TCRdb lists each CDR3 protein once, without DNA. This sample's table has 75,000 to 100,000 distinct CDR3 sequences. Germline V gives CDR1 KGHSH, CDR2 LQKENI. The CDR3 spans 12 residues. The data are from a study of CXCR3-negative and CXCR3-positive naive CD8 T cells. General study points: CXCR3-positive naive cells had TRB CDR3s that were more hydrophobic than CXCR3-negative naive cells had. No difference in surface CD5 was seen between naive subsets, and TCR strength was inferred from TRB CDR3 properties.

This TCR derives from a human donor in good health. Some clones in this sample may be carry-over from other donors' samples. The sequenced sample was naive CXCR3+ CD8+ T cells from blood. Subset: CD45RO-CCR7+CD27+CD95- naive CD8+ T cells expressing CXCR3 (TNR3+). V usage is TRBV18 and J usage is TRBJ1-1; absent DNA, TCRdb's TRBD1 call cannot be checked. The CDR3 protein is CASSRDGAEAFF.